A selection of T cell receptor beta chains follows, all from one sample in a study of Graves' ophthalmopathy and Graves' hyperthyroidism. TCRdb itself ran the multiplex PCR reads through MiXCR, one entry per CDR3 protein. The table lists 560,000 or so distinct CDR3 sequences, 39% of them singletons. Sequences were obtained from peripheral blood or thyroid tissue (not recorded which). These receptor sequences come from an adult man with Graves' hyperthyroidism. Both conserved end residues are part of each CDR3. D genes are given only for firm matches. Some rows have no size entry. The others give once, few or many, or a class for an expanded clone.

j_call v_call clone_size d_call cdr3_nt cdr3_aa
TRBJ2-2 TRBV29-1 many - TGCAGCGTTGAGAGGCTAGCTGCCGGGGAGCTGTTTTTT CSVERLAAGELFF
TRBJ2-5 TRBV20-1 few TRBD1 TGCAGTGCCCTGGGACAGTCCAAAGAGACCCAGTACTTC CSALGQSKETQYF
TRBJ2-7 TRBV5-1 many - TGCGCCAGCAGCCCCACAGGGACGACCTACGAGCAGTACTTC CASSPTGTTYEQYF
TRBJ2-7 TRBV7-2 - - TGTGCCAGCAGCCCTGGGACACCGCGGCCCAAGCAGTACTTC CASSPGTPRPKQYF
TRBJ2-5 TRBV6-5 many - TGTGCCAGCAGTCCGTTGACTCCGTACCAAGAGACCCAGTACTTC CASSPLTPYQETQYF
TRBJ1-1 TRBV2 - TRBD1 TGTGCCAGCAGCGCACCGGGACAGAAGAACACTGAAGCTTTCTTT CASSAPGQKNTEAFF
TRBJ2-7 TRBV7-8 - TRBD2 TGTGCCTGGAGTGTTGGACTAGCGGGATCCTACGAGCAGTACTTC CAWSVGLAGSYEQYF
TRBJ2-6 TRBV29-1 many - TGCAGCGTCCTACTCGCGTCTGGGGCCAACGTCCTGACTTTC CSVLLASGANVLTF
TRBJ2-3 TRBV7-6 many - TGTGCCAGCAGCTTCGGCAGCACAGATACGCAGTATTTT CASSFGSTDTQYF
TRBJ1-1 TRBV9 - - TGTGCCAGCAGCGTAGGGCCGGGGTACACTGAAGCTTTCTTT CASSVGPGYTEAFF
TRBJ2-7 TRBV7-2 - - TGTGCCAGCAGCTTTTCCGCCCTCTACGAGCAGTGCTTC CASSFSALYEQCF
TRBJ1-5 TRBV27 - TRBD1 TGTGCCAGCAGGATAGGGACAGGTCACAATCAGCCCCAGCATTTT CASRIGTGHNQPQHF
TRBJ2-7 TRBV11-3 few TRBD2 TGTGCCAGCAGCTTAGGGAGCATAGCGGGACGCCCCTACGAGCAGTACTTC CASSLGSIAGRPYEQYF
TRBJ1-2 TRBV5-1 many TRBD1 TGCGCCAGCAGCAAGGGACAGCGGTACGGCTACACCTTC CASSKGQRYGYTF
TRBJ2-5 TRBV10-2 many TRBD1 TGCGCCACTGGGACAGCTCAAGAGACCCAGTACTTC CATGTAQETQYF
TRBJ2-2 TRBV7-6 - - TGTGCCAGCAGTCACGCCCGAGGGGGTGGCACCGGGGAGCTGTTTTTT CASSHARGGGTGELFF
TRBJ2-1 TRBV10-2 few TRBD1 TGCGCCAGCAGTGAGGGACAGGGTTTTAATGAGCAGTTCTTC CASSEGQGFNEQFF
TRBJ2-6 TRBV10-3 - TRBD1 TGTGCCATCAGTCGGACAGGGGGCGAGGGGGCCAACGTCCTGACTTTC CAISRTGGEGANVLTF
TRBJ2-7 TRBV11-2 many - TGTGCCAGCAGCTTAGGGACTCTCGTTAACTACGAGCAGTACTTC CASSLGTLVNYEQYF
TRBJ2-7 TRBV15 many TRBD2 TGTGCCACCAGCAGCGAACCCGGGACTAGCGGCTCCTACGAGCAGTACTTC CATSSEPGTSGSYEQYF
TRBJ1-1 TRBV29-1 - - TGCAGCGTTGAATCTGGGTCGATGAACACTGAAGCTTTCTTT CSVESGSMNTEAFF
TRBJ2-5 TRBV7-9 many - TGTGCCAGCAGCTTAAAAGAGACCCAGTACTTC CASSLKETQYF
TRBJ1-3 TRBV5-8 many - TGTGCCAGCAGCTCGTCCTTGTCGGGAAACACCATATATTTT CASSSSLSGNTIYF
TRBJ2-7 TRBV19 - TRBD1 TGTGCCAGTAGTAAGGAGGGACAGGGGGCCTACGAGCAGTACTTC CASSKEGQGAYEQYF
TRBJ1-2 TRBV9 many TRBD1 TGTGCCAGCAGCGTATCATCACAGGGGGCGGTCTATGGCTACACCTTC CASSVSSQGAVYGYTF
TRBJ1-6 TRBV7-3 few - TGTGCCAGCAGTTATACGACCTTTTACGAGAATTCACCCCTCCACTTT CASSYTTFYENSPLHF
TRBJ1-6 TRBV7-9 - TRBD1 TGTGCCAGCAGCTTCCGGGACAGGGATGGGAGTCATTCACCCCTCCACTTT CASSFRDRDGSHSPLHF
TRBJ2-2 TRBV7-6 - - TGTGCCAGCAGCTTCCGGGTCCAAAAGTCCGGGGAGCTGTTTTTT CASSFRVQKSGELFF
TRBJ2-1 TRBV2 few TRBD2 TGTGCCAGCAGTGAACTCGGGGGGGGTCTCGGTGAGCAGTTCTTC CASSELGGGLGEQFF
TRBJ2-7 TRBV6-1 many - TGTGCCAGCAGTGAAAGGCGAGGCCAGGGTGAATTCTACGAGCAGTACTTC CASSERRGQGEFYEQYF
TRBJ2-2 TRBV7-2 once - TGTGCCAGCAGCTTCGGACTATGGGGAAGGGAGCAGTTTTTT CASSFGLWGREQFF
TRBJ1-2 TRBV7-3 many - TGTGCCAGCAGCTTGGACGGAACCAACTATGGCTACACCTTC CASSLDGTNYGYTF
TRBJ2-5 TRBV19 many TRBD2 TGTGCCAGTAGGACAACTAGCGGGAGGGCAGAGATTGGAGAGACCCAGTACTTC CASRTTSGRAEIGETQYF
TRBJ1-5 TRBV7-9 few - TGTGCCAGCAGCTTAATCCAGCCCCAGCATTTT CASSLIQPQHF
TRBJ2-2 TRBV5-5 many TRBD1 TGTGCCAGCAGCTTAGGACAGGGGATGACCGGGGAGCTGTTTTTT CASSLGQGMTGELFF
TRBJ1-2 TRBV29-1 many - TGCAGCGTTGAGGTCGGGACTAACTATGGCTACACCTTC CSVEVGTNYGYTF
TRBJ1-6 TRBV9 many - TGTGCCAGCAGCGTAGGAGGATTTCGGTCACCCCTCCACTTT CASSVGGFRSPLHF